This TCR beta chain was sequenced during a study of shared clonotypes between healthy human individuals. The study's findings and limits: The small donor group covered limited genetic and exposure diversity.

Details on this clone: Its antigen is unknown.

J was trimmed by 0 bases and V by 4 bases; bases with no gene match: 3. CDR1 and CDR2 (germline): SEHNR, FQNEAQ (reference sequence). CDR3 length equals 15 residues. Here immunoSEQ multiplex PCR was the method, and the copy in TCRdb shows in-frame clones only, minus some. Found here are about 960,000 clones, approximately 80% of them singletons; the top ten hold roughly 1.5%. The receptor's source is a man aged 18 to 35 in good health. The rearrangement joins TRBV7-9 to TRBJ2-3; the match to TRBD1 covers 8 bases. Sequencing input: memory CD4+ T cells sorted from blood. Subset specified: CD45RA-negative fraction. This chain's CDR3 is CASSYRQGSTDTQYF. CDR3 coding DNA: TGTGCCAGCAGCTACCGACAGGGGAGCACAGATACGCAGTATTTT.